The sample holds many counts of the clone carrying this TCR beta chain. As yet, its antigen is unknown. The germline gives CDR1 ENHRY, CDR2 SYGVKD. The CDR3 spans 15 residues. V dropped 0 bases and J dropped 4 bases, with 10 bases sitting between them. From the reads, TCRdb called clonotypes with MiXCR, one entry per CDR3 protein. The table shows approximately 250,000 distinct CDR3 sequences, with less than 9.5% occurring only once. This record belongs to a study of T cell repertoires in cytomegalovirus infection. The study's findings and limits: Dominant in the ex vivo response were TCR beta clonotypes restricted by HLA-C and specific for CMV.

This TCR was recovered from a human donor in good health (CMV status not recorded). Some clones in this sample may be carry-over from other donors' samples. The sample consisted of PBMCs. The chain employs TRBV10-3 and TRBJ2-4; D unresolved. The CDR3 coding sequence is TGTGCCATCAGTGAGTCAAGCAGCCTAAAAAACATTCAGTACTTC. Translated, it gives CAISESSSLKNIQYF.